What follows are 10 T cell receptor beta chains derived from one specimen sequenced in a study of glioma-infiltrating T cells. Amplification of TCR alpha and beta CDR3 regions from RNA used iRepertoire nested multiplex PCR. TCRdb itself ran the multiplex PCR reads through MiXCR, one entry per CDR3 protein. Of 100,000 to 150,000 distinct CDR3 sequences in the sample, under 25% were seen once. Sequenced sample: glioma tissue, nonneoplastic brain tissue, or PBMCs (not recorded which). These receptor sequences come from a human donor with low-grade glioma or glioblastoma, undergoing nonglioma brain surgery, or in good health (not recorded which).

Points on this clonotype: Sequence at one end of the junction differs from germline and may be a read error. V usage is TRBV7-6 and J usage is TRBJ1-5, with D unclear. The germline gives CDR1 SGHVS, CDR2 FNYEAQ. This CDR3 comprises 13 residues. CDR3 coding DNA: TGTGCTAGCAGCTTAGACCTGGATCAGCCCCAGCATTTT. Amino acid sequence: CASSLDLDQPQHF.

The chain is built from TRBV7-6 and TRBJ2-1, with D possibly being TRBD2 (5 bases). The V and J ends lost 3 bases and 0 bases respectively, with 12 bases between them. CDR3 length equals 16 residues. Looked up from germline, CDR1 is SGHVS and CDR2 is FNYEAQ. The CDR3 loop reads CASSFSGPSSYNEQFF. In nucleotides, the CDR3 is TGTGCCAGCAGCTTCAGCGGCCCAAGCTCCTACAATGAGCAGTTCTTC.

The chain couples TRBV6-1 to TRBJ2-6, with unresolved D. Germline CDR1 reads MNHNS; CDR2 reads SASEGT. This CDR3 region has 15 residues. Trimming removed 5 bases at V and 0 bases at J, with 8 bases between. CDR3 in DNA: TGTGCCAGCAGTTTCGTGGCCTCTGGGGCCAACGTCCTGACTTTC. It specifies CASSFVASGANVLTF.

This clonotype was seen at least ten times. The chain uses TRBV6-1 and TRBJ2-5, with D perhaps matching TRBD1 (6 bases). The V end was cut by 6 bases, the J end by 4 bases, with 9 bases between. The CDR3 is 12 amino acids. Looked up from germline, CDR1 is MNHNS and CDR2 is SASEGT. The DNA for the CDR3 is TGTGCCAGCAGGCGACAGGTAGAGACCCAGTACTTC. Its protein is CASRRQVETQYF.

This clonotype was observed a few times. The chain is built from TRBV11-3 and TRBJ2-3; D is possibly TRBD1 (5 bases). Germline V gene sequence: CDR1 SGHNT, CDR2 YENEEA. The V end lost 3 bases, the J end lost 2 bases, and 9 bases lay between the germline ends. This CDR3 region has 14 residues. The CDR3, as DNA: TGTGCCAGCAGCTTTGGACACCCCACAGATACGCAGTATTTT. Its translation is CASSFGHPTDTQYF.

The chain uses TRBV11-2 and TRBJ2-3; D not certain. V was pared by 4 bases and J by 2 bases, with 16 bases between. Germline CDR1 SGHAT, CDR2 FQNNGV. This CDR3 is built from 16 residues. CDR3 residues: CASSSDRAQNTDTQYF. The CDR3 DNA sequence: TGTGCCAGCAGCTCCGACCGAGCCCAAAACACAGATACGCAGTATTTT.

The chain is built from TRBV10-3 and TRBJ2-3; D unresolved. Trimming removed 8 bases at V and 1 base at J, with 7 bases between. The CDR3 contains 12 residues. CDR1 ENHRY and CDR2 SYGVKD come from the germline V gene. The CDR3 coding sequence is TGTGCCATCGATCGGGGCACAGATACGCAGTATTTT. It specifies CAIDRGTDTQYF.

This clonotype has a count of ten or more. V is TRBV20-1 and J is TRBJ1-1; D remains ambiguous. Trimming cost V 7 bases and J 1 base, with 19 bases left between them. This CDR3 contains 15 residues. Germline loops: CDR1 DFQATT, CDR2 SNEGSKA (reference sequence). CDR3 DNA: TGCAGTGTAAGCAGGTGGGGAGAGGCGAACACTGAAGCTTTCTTT. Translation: CSVSRWGEANTEAFF.

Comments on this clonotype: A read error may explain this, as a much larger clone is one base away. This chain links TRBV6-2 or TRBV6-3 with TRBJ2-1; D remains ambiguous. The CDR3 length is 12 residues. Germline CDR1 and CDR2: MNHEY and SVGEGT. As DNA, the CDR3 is TGTGCCAGCAGAAGGAGTTACAATGAGAAGTTCTTC. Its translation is CASRRSYNEKFF.

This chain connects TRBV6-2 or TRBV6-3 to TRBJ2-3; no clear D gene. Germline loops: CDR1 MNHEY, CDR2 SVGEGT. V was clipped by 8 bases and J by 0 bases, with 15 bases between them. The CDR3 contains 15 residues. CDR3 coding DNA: TGTGCCAGCGCCCTCCGCGGTACTAGCACAGATACGCAGTATTTT. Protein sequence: CASALRGTSTDTQYF.